A single sample is the source of the 11 T cell receptor beta chains below, sequenced in a study of blood T cells in healthy people across ages. PCR was performed a second time for roughly 6 to 12 cycles using a sample-barcoded 5' primer and a J-beta primer mix. TCRdb reanalysed the 5' RACE reads using MiXCR and keeps one entry per CDR3 protein. The sample has hundreds of thousands of distinct CDR3 sequences, 35% to 50% seen once. What was sequenced was blood. The origin of the receptors is a man aged 80 or over in good health.

The V and J genes are TRBV28 and TRBJ2-1; the D gene is possibly TRBD2 (5 bases). Germline V lookup: CDR1 MDHEN, CDR2 SYDVKM. CDR3 length equals 18 residues. V lost 1 base and J lost 7, with 23 bases in between. CDR3 residues: CASSLLAGSTYKGNEQFF. The CDR3 DNA sequence: TGTGCCAGCAGTTTATTGGCGGGTTCTACGTACAAAGGGAATGAGCAGTTCTTC.

The chain employs TRBV20-1 and TRBJ2-7; 10 nucleotides line up with TRBD1. The J segment lost 4 bases and the V segment lost 5 bases, leaving 5 bases of the junction unmatched. The CDR3 has 13 residues. Germline V gives CDR1 DFQATT, CDR2 SNEGSKA (reference sequence). This CDR3 is CSASPGQGYEQYF. In nucleotides, the CDR3 is TGCAGTGCTTCGCCGGGACAGGGGTACGAGCAGTACTTC.

This clonotype was detected a few times. V is TRBV10-3 and J is TRBJ2-7, with D possibly being TRBD1 (6 bases). The CDR3 runs to 14 residues. Germline lookup yields CDR1 ENHRY and CDR2 SYGVKD. Deletions cut 6 bases from V and 0 bases from J, with 12 bases between. CDR3 in amino acids: CAISDRSPSYEQYF. The CDR3 region has the DNA TGTGCCATCAGCGACAGGTCGCCCTCCTACGAGCAGTACTTC.

The chain employs TRBV11-3 and TRBJ1-2; the match to TRBD1 covers 10 bases. The V segment lost 5 bases and the J segment 6 bases; nucleotides outside the gene matches: 9. Germline assignment: CDR1 SGHNT and CDR2 YENEEA. The CDR3 extends over 15 amino acids. The CDR3 region has the DNA TGTGCCAGCAGCCGTCCCGGGACAGGGGTCGATGGCTACACCTTC. This gives the protein CASSRPGTGVDGYTF.

V gene TRBV6-2 or TRBV6-3 combines with J gene TRBJ2-4; maybe TRBD1 (5 bases). The J call may be mistaken, given a closer DNA end match to TRBJ2-7. The CDR3 is 16 amino acids. Germline V gene lookup returns CDR1 MNHEY and CDR2 SVGEGT. CDR3 amino acids: CASSPDSTDFSYEQYF. The CDR3 DNA sequence: TGTGCCAGCAGTCCGGATTCGACAGATTTCTCCTACGAGCAGTACTTC.

This clonotype showed up just a few times. V usage is TRBV5-1 and J usage is TRBJ2-5; D may match TRBD1 or TRBD2 (5 bases each). V lost 4 bases and J lost 2, with 18 bases in between. CDR1 is SGHRS, CDR2 YFSETQ, per germline. The CDR3 contains 16 residues. CDR3 sequence: CASSPGTAIGQETQYF. The CDR3 DNA reads as TGCGCCAGCAGCCCTGGGACCGCGATAGGACAAGAGACCCAGTACTTC.

The chain uses TRBV7-9 and TRBJ2-1; D may be TRBD1 or TRBD2 (5 bases each). The CDR3 sequence is 17 residues long. Trimming took 0 bases from V and 5 from J, leaving 17 bases between them. The germline CDR1 and CDR2 sequences are SEHNR and FQNEAQ (reference sequence). CDR3 region: CASSLAALGVRNNEQFF. CDR3 in DNA: TGTGCCAGCAGCTTAGCGGCTTTGGGGGTCCGGAACAATGAGCAGTTCTTC.

The genes are TRBV7-3 and TRBJ2-3; 12 bases agree with TRBD2. The V gene's germline CDR1 is SGHTA and CDR2 FQGTGA. Trimming took 2 bases from V and 4 from J; bases not matched to a gene: 4. This CDR3 is 16 amino acids long. The CDR3 sequence: CASSLGPSGRADTQYF. DNA of the CDR3: TGTGCCAGCAGCTTAGGTCCTAGCGGGAGGGCAGATACGCAGTATTTT. The full variable domain, in which reference TRBV7-3 and TRBJ2-3 provide the parts outside the CDR3, is GAGVSQTPSNKVTEKGKYVELRCDPISGHTALYWYRQSLGQGPEFLIYFQGTGAADDSGLPNDRFFAVRPEGSVSTLKIQRTERGDSAVYLCASSLGPSGRADTQYFGPGTRLTVL.

V and J are TRBV20-1 and TRBJ2-1; 8 bases are shared with TRBD1. Trimming removed 6 bases from V and 11 bases from J; junction bases left unmatched: 6. The CDR3 length is 11 residues. CDR1 DFQATT and CDR2 SNEGSKA come from the germline V gene (reference sequence). CDR3 protein: CSAGTGGKQFF. The CDR3 DNA sequence: TGCAGTGCCGGGACAGGCGGGAAGCAGTTCTTC.

This clonotype was seen more than once but under ten times. V and J are TRBV11-1 and TRBJ2-1; TRBD2 might be the D (5 bases). Germline V gene lookup returns CDR1 SGHAT and CDR2 FQDESV (reference sequence). With 3 bases removed from V and 6 bases from J, the gap between germline ends came to 15 bases. The CDR3 spans 15 residues. The chain's CDR3 is CASSFPGSQANEQFF. In nucleotides, the CDR3 is TGTGCCAGCAGCTTCCCGGGGTCCCAGGCCAATGAGCAGTTCTTC.

V is TRBV29-1 and J is TRBJ2-1, with 10 bases that match TRBD2. This CDR3 has 14 residues. V lost 6 bases to trimming and J lost 7 bases; unmatched junction nucleotides: 9. Germline assignment: CDR1 SQVTM and CDR2 ANQGSEA. The CDR3 reads CSVRPSGSRNEQFF. As DNA, the CDR3 is TGCAGCGTCCGCCCTAGCGGGAGTAGGAATGAGCAGTTCTTC.